Below, one T cell receptor (beta chain) is given with its context. The same CDR3 is also encoded by other DNA sequences in this sample. Profiled with immunoSEQ multiplex PCR; TCRdb holds only in-frame clones, not every one. The table shows roughly 50,000 clones, with 80% to 90% occurring only once. This entry is derived from a study of OX40 agonist ivuxolimab in advanced cancers. Trimming stripped 1 base from V and 1 base from J, with 5 bases between. Per germline, CDR1 PRHDT and CDR2 FYEKMQ (reference sequence). CDR3 length: 14 amino acids. Sequences were derived from CD4+ or CD8+ T cells sorted from blood, sampled in a trial of the OX40 agonist ivuxolimab. This chain joins TRBV13 and TRBJ2-1, with a weak D call TRBD1 (5 bases). The clonotype comes from an adult with an advanced solid tumor such as melanoma, head and neck, liver or kidney cancer. CDR3 loop: CASSLAGSYNEQFF. Here the CDR3 DNA reads TGTGCCAGCAGCTTAGCAGGGTCCTACAATGAGCAGTTCTTC.